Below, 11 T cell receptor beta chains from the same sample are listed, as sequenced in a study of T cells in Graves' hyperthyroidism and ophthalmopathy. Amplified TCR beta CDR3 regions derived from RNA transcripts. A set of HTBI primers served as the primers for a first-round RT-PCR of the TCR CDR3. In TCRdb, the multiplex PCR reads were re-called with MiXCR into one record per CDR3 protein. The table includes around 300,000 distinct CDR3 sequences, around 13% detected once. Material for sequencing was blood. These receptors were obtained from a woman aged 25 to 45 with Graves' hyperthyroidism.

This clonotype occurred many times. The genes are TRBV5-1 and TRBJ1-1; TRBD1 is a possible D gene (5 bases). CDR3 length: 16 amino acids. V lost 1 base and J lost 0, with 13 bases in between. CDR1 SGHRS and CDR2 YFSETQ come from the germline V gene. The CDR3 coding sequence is TGCGCCAGCAGCTTGTTCACAGGAAGGATGAACACTGAAGCTTTCTTT. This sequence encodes CASSLFTGRMNTEAFF.

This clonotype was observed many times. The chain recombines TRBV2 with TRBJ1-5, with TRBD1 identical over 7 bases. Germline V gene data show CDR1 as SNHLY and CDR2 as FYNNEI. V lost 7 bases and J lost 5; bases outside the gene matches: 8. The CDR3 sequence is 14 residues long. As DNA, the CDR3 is TGTGCCAGCATGGCGACAGGGTTCTATCAGCCCCAGCATTTT. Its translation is CASMATGFYQPQHF.

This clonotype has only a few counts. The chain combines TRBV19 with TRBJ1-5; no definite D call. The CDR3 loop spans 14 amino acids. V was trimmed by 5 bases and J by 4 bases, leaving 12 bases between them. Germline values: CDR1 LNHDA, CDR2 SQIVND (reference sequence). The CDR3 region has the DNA TGTGCCAGTAGTCCATCCGGACCGAATCAGCCCCAGCATTTT. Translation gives CASSPSGPNQPQHF.

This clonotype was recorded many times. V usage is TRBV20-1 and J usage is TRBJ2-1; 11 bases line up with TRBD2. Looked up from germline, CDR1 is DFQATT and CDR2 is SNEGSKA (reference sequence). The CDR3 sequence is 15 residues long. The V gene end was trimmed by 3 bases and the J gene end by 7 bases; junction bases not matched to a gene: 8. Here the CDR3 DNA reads TGCAGTGCTAGCGGTCCACTAGCGGGAGTGAATGAGCAGTTCTTC. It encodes CSASGPLAGVNEQFF.

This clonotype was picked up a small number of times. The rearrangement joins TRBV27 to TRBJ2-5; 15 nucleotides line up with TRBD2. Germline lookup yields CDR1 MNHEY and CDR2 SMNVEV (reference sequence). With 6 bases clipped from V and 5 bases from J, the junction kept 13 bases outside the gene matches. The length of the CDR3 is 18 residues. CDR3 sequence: CASSQRTSGRARAETQYF. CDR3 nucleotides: TGTGCCAGCAGCCAACGGACTAGCGGGAGGGCCCGGGCGGAGACCCAGTACTTC.

The CDR3 spells CAISARQGSSPLHF. As DNA, the CDR3 is TGTGCCATCAGTGCCCGACAGGGTTCCTCACCCCTCCACTTT. V gene TRBV10-3 combines with J gene TRBJ1-6; 7 bases fit TRBD1. This CDR3 has 14 residues. The germline V gene encodes CDR1 ENHRY and CDR2 SYGVKD. V dropped 4 bases and J dropped 10; count of bases not matched to a gene: 7.

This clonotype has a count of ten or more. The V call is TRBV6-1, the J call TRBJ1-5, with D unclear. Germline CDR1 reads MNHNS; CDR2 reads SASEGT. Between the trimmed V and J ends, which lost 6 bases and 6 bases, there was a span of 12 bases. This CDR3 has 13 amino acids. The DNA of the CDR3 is TGTGCCAGCAGCACGTCCCCCGGTCAGCCCCAGCATTTT. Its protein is CASSTSPGQPQHF.

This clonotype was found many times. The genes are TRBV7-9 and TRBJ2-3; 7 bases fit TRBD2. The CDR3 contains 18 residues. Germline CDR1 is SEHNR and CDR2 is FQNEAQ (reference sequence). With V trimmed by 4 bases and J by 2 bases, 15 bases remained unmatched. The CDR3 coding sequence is TGTGCCAGCAGCTCCCGATTGTTGGCGGGAGTAGACACAGATACGCAGTATTTT. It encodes CASSSRLLAGVDTDTQYF.

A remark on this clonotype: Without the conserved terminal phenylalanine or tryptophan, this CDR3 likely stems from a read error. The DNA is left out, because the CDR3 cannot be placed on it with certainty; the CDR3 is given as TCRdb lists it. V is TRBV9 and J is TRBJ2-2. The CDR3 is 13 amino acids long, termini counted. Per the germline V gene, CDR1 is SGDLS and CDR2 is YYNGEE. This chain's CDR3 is CASSVGGTGELFI.

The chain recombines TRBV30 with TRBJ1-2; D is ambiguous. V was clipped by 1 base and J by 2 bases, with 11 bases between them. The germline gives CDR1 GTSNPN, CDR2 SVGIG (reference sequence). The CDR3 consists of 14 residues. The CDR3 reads CAWSDGSGNYGYTF. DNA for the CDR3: TGTGCCTGGAGTGATGGATCAGGCAACTATGGCTACACCTTC.

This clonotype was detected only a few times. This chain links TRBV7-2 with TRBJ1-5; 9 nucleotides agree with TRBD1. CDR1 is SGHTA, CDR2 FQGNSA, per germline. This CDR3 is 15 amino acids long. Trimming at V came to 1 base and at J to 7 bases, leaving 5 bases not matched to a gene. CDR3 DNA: TGTGCCAGCAGCTTAGAACAGGGGGCTGGACAGCCCCAGCATTTT. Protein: CASSLEQGAGQPQHF.